Below are 3 T cell receptor beta chains sequenced from a single sample in a study of T cell repertoires in cytomegalovirus infection. MiXCR, run by TCRdb on the reads, gives a single entry per CDR3 protein. Here the sample spans roughly 250,000 distinct CDR3 sequences, 20% to 25% being singletons. Sequenced sample: CD8+ T cells from PBMCs. These receptor sequences come from a human donor in good health (CMV status not recorded). Some clones in this sample may be carry-over from other donors' samples.

The chain employs TRBV7-9 and TRBJ2-1; 16 bases fit TRBD2. The CDR3 spans 20 residues. The trim removed 0 bases at V and 4 bases at J, leaving 9 bases unmatched. Germline V CDR1 and CDR2: SEHNR, FQNEAQ (reference sequence). The CDR3 protein is CASSLAPGLAGGLRYNEQFF. The CDR3 DNA is TGTGCCAGCAGCTTAGCCCCGGGACTAGCGGGGGGGCTGAGGTACAATGAGCAGTTCTTC.

This clonotype was picked up many times. This chain uses TRBV7-3 with TRBJ2-7; TRBD2 is a possible D gene (6 bases). Germline lookup yields CDR1 SGHTA and CDR2 FQGTGA. The CDR3 is made up of 13 amino acids. V was trimmed by 5 bases and J by 4 bases, leaving 12 bases between them. Written as DNA, the CDR3 is TGTGCCAGCAGCCCACCCGGGAGTTACGAGCAGTACTTC. The encoded protein is CASSPPGSYEQYF.

This clonotype has more than one count but fewer than ten. The CDR3 DNA sequence: TGCAGTGCTAGAGATCAGGGACCCGAGCAGTACTTC. It yields the protein CSARDQGPEQYF. The V call is TRBV20-1, the J call TRBJ2-7; D may be TRBD1 or TRBD2 (5 bases each). Germline V gene sequence: CDR1 DFQATT, CDR2 SNEGSKA (reference sequence). This CDR3 has 12 residues. Trimming left V 0 bases short and J 6 bases short, with 9 bases between.